This T cell receptor beta chain derives from a study of read filtering for tumor transcriptome and immune sequencing. This clonotype appeared many times. Molecular barcoded adaptors covering alpha/delta and beta/gamma chains were used on approximately 400 ng RNA. TCRdb redid the calling of the reads with MiXCR, one entry per CDR3 protein. The sample contains tens of thousands of distinct CDR3 sequences, 12% of which appear only once. V was clipped by 1 base and J by 4 bases, with 8 bases between them. The length of the CDR3 is 13 residues. CDR1 is SGHRS, CDR2 YFSETQ, per germline. The specimen sequenced was a population of CD138-negative cells sorted from bone marrow. The clonotype originates from a donor at least 40 years old with multiple myeloma. This chain uses TRBV5-1 with TRBJ2-5, with unresolved D. Here the CDR3 reads CASSLLSRETQYF. CDR3 sequence (DNA): TGCGCCAGCAGCTTGTTATCTCGAGAGACCCAGTACTTC.